These 23 T cell receptor beta chains came from one sample sequenced in a study of response to subunit inactivated influenza vaccine. TCRdb re-called the RT-PCR reads through MiXCR, storing one row per CDR3 protein. The sample contains 500,000 to 600,000 distinct CDR3 sequences, roughly 10% of which appear only once. Separately, the same data were catalogued under a study of T cells expressing NK-cell markers. Per that study: The authors generated TCR beta cDNA through 5'RACE template switching with UMIs.

This specimen consisted of PBMCs from blood, obtained on the day of vaccination. These TCRs come from a man aged 45-60 years who received an inactivated influenza vaccine.

This clonotype was observed a few times. The chain recombines TRBV7-9 with TRBJ2-7, with TRBD1 as a possible D gene (6 bases). This CDR3 region has 17 residues. CDR1 is SEHNR, CDR2 FQNEAQ, per germline (reference sequence). Trimming stripped 0 bases from V and 1 base from J, with 16 bases between. CDR3 coding DNA: TGTGCCAGCAGCTTAGCGCATCGACAGGATATTTCCTACGAGCAGTACTTC. Amino acids: CASSLAHRQDISYEQYF.

The V gene is TRBV5-1, the J gene TRBJ2-5, with 7 bases lining up with TRBD1. V trimming: 3 bases; J trimming: 3 bases; junction bases outside the gene matches: 8. This CDR3 comprises 15 residues. Germline values: CDR1 SGHRS, CDR2 YFSETQ. The CDR3 region has the DNA TGCGCCAGCAGCTCGAGACAGGGCCTGGAAGAGACCCAGTACTTC. Translation: CASSSRQGLEETQYF.

The CDR3 nucleotides read TGCGCCAGCAGCCAAGAAAATCCAAGCGGAATAGGAACCTACGAGCAGTACTTC. Protein product: CASSQENPSGIGTYEQYF. The genes are TRBV4-3 and TRBJ2-7; D perhaps matches TRBD2 (5 bases). Trimming shortened V by 0 bases and J by 2 bases, and 20 bases separated the two germline ends. Germline CDR1 reads LGHNA; CDR2 reads YSLEER. The length of the CDR3 is 18 residues.

This chain joins TRBV28 and TRBJ2-7, with D perhaps assigned TRBD1 or TRBD2 (5 bases each). This CDR3 spans 13 amino acids. The germline CDR1 and CDR2 sequences are MDHEN and SYDVKM. The V gene lost 2 bases and the J gene lost 12 bases, with 17 bases spanning the gap. The CDR3 DNA follows: TGTGCCAGCAGTTTAGACGCGATCGGGACGCTGTACTTC. It yields the protein CASSLDAIGTLYF.

The chain has TRBV9 and TRBJ1-1; 7 bases are a match to TRBD1. The V and J ends lost 3 bases and 1 base, in that order; junction bases with no gene match: 9. CDR3 length: 16 residues. Germline V CDR1 and CDR2: SGDLS, YYNGEE. CDR3 loop: CASSAGLGGKNTEAFF. The CDR3 nucleotides are TGTGCCAGCAGCGCGGGATTAGGGGGCAAGAACACTGAAGCTTTCTTT.

This clonotype was counted a few times. The genes are TRBV5-4 and TRBJ2-3, with D uncertain. Trimming stripped 5 bases from V and 0 bases from J, with 10 bases between. This CDR3 region has 14 residues. CDR1 and CDR2 from the germline V gene are SGHNT and YYREEE (reference sequence). In DNA, the CDR3 is TGTGCCAGCAGTAACGGGTCTAGCACAGATACGCAGTATTTT. Its translation: CASSNGSSTDTQYF.

This clonotype came up a few times. V gene TRBV29-1 combines with J gene TRBJ2-7; D is tentatively TRBD1 or TRBD2 (5 bases each). Germline loops: CDR1 SQVTM, CDR2 ANQGSEA. V gave up 0 bases and J gave up 3 bases, with 15 bases separating them. The CDR3 is 15 residues long. The CDR3 region has the DNA TGCAGCGTTGAAGAATTTTACGGGACGGACTACGAGCAGTACTTC. It specifies CSVEEFYGTDYEQYF.

The CDR3 sequence: CASSLTTGPLYNEQFF. The CDR3 DNA sequence: TGTGCCAGCAGCTTAACGACAGGGCCCCTATACAATGAGCAGTTCTTC. This chain joins TRBV7-9 and TRBJ2-1; 7 bases align to TRBD1. This CDR3 is 16 amino acids long. J was trimmed by 4 bases and V by 2 bases; bases with no gene match: 8. Germline V gene data show CDR1 as SEHNR and CDR2 as FQNEAQ (reference sequence).

This clonotype was counted many times. The chain combines TRBV28 with TRBJ2-5; TRBD1 agrees at 8 bases. V gave up 3 bases and J gave up 4 bases; unmatched junction bases: 10. CDR3 length: 16 amino acids. Germline CDR1 is MDHEN and CDR2 is SYDVKM. The CDR3: CASSFPGQAPGETQYF. In DNA, the CDR3 is TGTGCCAGCAGTTTCCCGGGACAGGCACCAGGAGAGACCCAGTACTTC. Combining the CDR3 with reference TRBV28 and TRBJ2-5 gives the whole variable domain DVKVTQSSRYLVKRTGEKVFLECVQDMDHENMFWYRQDPGLGLRLIYFSYDVKMKEKGDIPEGYSVSREKKERFSLILESASTNQTSMYLCASSFPGQAPGETQYFGPGTRLLVL.

This clonotype was seen more than once but under ten times. The rearrangement uses TRBV5-1 and TRBJ2-3; 10 bases line up with TRBD2. The CDR3 has 19 amino acids. The J segment lost 0 bases and the V segment lost 7 bases, leaving 17 bases of the junction unmatched. Germline V gene lookup returns CDR1 SGHRS and CDR2 YFSETQ. CDR3 loop: CASGQTSGANPYSTDTQYF. DNA for the CDR3: TGCGCCAGCGGGCAAACTAGCGGGGCGAACCCGTATAGCACAGATACGCAGTATTTT.

This clonotype showed up just a few times. The rearrangement uses TRBV4-3 and TRBJ2-1; weak D call: TRBD2 (5 bases). This CDR3 has 14 residues. Trimming shortened V by 3 bases and J by 5 bases, and 11 bases separated the two germline ends. Germline CDR1 is LGHNA and CDR2 is YSLEER. The CDR3 spells CASSHHERNNEQFF. For the CDR3, the DNA is TGCGCCAGCAGCCACCACGAGCGGAACAATGAGCAGTTCTTC.

As for this clonotype: Being one base from a much bigger clone, this may be a read error. The chain recombines TRBV25-1 with TRBJ1-6, with D maybe TRBD1 (5 bases). The CDR3 runs to 14 residues. Trimming removed 1 base from V and 10 bases from J, with 11 bases in between. Germline CDR1 reads MGHDK; CDR2 reads SYGVNS. Here the CDR3 reads CASSESGHASPLHF. The CDR3, as DNA: TGTGCCAGCAGTGAATCGGGGCATGCGTCACCCCTCCACTTT. Full variable domain (rest looked up from reference TRBV25-1 and TRBJ1-6): EADIYQTPRYLVIGTGKKITLECSQTMGHDKMYWYQQDPGMELHLIHYSYGVNSTEKGDLSSESTVSRIRTEHFPLTLESARPSHTSQYLCASSESGHASPLHFGNGTRLTVT.

V gene TRBV7-3 combines with J gene TRBJ2-7; possible D gene TRBD2, 6 bases. With 0 bases removed from V and 5 bases from J, the gap between germline ends came to 14 bases. Germline CDR1 SGHTA, CDR2 FQGTGA. CDR3 size: 15 residues. The CDR3 region is CASSLTGGPWDEQYF. The CDR3 DNA sequence: TGTGCCAGCAGCTTAACGGGGGGTCCTTGGGACGAGCAGTACTTC.

The gene calls are TRBV30 and TRBJ2-3; weak D call: TRBD1 (6 bases). The CDR3 is made up of 15 amino acids. Trimming shortened V by 4 bases and J by 4 bases, and 18 bases separated the two germline ends. Germline CDR1 and CDR2: GTSNPN and SVGIG (reference sequence). The CDR3 is CAWKYTGIWADTQYF. CDR3 sequence (DNA): TGTGCCTGGAAGTATACAGGGATATGGGCAGATACGCAGTATTTT.

A few counts support this clonotype. The CDR3 nucleotides are TGTGCCAGCAGCTTAGGACAGGGGGCGACCGGGGAGCTGTTTTTT. Residues: CASSLGQGATGELFF. The chain employs TRBV7-9 and TRBJ2-2; 10 bases are shared with TRBD1. Germline CDR1 reads SEHNR; CDR2 reads FQNEAQ (reference sequence). This CDR3 region has 15 residues. V shed 1 base, J shed 5 bases, and the junction held 1 base outside the gene matches. The whole variable domain, remainder taken from reference TRBV7-9 and TRBJ2-2, is DTGVSQNPRHKITKRGQNVTFRCDPISEHNRLYWYRQTLGQGPEFLTYFQNEAQLEKSRLLSDRFSAERPKGSFSTLEIQRTEQGDSAMYLCASSLGQGATGELFFGEGSRLTVL.

This clonotype was counted ten times or more. CDR3 sequence reads: CASSLAGLTLHF. The CDR3 DNA follows: TGTGCCAGCAGCTTAGCGGGGTTAACCCTCCACTTT. The chain links TRBV7-2 to TRBJ1-6; D gene uncertain. Germline V gene sequence: CDR1 SGHTA, CDR2 FQGNSA. V gave up 0 bases and J gave up 14 bases, with 8 bases separating them. The CDR3 contains 12 residues. Supplemented by reference TRBV7-2 and TRBJ1-6, the full variable domain reads GAGVSQSPSNKVTEKGKDVELRCDPISGHTALYWYRQSLGQGLEFLIYFQGNSAPDKSGLPSDRFSAERTGGSVSTLTIQRTQQEDSAVYLCASSLAGLTLHFGNGTRLTVT.

This clonotype was counted only a few times. The chain uses TRBV7-9 and TRBJ2-7, with 10 bases lining up with TRBD1. In germline, CDR1 is SEHNR, CDR2 FQNEAQ (reference sequence). The CDR3 is made up of 14 amino acids. V gave up 5 bases and J gave up 4 bases; unmatched junction bases: 5. The CDR3 here is CASSIRDRGYEQYF. The CDR3 DNA follows: TGTGCCAGCAGCATTAGGGACAGGGGTTACGAGCAGTACTTC.

This clonotype came up a few times. The rearrangement joins TRBV6-5 to TRBJ1-6; D not resolved. CDR3 size: 12 residues. CDR1 is MNHEY and CDR2 is SVGAGI in the germline V gene. Trimming shortened V by 7 bases and J by 8 bases, and 9 bases separated the two germline ends. DNA of the CDR3: TGTGCCAGCAAGCGGGAGTATTCACCCCTCCACTTT. Its protein is CASKREYSPLHF.

The chain carries TRBV5-6 and TRBJ1-5; tentative D call: TRBD1 (5 bases). The CDR3 covers 15 residues. Germline CDR1 reads SGHDT; CDR2 reads YYEEEE. V lost 0 bases and J lost 9, with 16 bases in between. The DNA for the CDR3 is TGTGCCAGCAGCTTGGGTCCCGGCGGGGCATCGCCCCAGCATTTT. Protein: CASSLGPGGASPQHF.

This clonotype was seen a few times. The chain joins TRBV24-1 to TRBJ2-2, with 9 bases aligning to TRBD2. Germline V CDR1 and CDR2: KGHDR, SFDVKD. The CDR3 spans 15 residues. V shed 4 bases and J 7 bases; nucleotides not matched to a gene: 6. CDR3 region: CATSEPGLAGGELFF. CDR3 sequence (DNA): TGTGCCACCAGTGAGCCGGGACTAGCCGGCGGGGAGCTGTTTTTT.

This clonotype was counted ten times or more. V usage is TRBV12-3 or TRBV12-4 and J usage is TRBJ2-4; D is unclear. Deletions cut 8 bases from V and 3 bases from J, with 5 bases between. The CDR3 sequence is 11 residues long. The CDR3 spells CASGYKNIQYF. The CDR3 bases are TGTGCCAGCGGATACAAAAACATTCAGTACTTC.

The chain couples TRBV29-1 to TRBJ1-2, with a weak D call TRBD1 (6 bases). There are 13 residues in the CDR3. Germline CDR1 SQVTM, CDR2 ANQGSEA. Trimming took 4 bases from V and 5 from J, leaving 14 bases between them. In nucleotides, the CDR3 is TGCAGCGTTGTTTCGGACAGCAATTATGGCTACACCTTC. It specifies CSVVSDSNYGYTF.

The chain recombines TRBV3-1 with TRBJ2-7, with 7 nucleotides matching TRBD1. The V segment lost 3 bases and the J segment 2 bases; nucleotides outside the gene matches: 7. CDR3 length: 15 residues. CDR1 and CDR2 from the germline V gene are LGHDT and YNNKEL (reference sequence). The CDR3 spells CASSQSQGLAYEQYF. DNA for the CDR3: TGTGCCAGCAGCCAGTCACAGGGGTTGGCCTACGAGCAGTACTTC.